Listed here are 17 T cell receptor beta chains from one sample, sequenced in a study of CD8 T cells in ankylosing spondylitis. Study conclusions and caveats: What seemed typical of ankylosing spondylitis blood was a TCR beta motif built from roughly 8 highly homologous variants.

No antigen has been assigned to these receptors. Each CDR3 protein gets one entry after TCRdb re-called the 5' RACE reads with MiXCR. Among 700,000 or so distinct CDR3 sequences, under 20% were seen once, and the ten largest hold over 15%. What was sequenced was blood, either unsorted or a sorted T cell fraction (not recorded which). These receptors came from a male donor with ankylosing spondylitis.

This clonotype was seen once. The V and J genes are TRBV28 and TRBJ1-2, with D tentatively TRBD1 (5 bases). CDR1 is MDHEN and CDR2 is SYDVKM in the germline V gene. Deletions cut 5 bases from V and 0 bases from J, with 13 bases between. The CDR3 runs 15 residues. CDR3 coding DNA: TGTGCCAGCAGTCGCGGGACTCCGGCTAACTATGGCTACACCTTC. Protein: CASSRGTPANYGYTF.

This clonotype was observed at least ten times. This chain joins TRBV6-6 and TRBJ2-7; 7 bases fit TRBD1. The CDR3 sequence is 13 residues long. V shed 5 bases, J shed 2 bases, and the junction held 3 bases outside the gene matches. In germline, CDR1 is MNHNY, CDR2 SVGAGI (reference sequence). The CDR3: CASSNTGAYEQYF. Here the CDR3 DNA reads TGTGCCAGCAGTAATACAGGGGCCTACGAGCAGTACTTC.

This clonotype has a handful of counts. DNA of the CDR3: TGTGCCAGCAGCTCCTACCCGACTAGACCGGACACTGAAGCTTTCTTT. Translated: CASSSYPTRPDTEAFF. The V and J genes are TRBV7-2 and TRBJ1-1; D is uncertain. The ends were cut back, 4 bases at V and 3 bases at J, with 18 bases in the middle. This CDR3 is built from 16 residues. CDR1 and CDR2 from the germline V gene are SGHTA and FQGNSA.

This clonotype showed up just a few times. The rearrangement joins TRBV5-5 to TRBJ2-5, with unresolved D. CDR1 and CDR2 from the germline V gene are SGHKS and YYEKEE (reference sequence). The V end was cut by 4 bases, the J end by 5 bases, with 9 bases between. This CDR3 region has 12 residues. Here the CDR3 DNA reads TGTGCCAGCAGCCCGATGGGGGAGACCCAGTACTTC. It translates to CASSPMGETQYF.

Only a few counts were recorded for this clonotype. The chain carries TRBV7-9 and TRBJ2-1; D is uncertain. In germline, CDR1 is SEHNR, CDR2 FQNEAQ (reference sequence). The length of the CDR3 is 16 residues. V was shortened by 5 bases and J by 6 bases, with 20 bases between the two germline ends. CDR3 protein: CASSPSMGSPFNEQFF. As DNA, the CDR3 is TGTGCCAGCAGCCCGTCTATGGGCAGCCCATTCAATGAGCAGTTCTTC.

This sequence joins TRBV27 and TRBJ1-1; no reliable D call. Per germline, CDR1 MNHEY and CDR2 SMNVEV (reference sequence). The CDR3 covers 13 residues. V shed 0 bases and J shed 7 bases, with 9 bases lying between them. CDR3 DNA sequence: TGTGCCAGCAGTTTATCCCCGGTAGGTGAAGCTTTCTTT. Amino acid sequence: CASSLSPVGEAFF.

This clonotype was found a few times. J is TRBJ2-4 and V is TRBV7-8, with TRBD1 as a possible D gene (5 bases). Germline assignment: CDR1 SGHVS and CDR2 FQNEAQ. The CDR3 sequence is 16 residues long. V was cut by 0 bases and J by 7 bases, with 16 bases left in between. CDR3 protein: CASSLASTDTQNIQYF. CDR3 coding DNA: TGTGCCAGCAGCTTAGCCAGTACGGACACCCAGAACATTCAGTACTTC. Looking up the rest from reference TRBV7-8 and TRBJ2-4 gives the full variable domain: GAGVSQSPRYKVAKRGQDVALRCDPISGHVSLFWYQQALGQGPEFLTYFQNEAQLDKSGLPSDRFFAERPEGSVSTLKIQRTQQEDSAVYLCASSLASTDTQNIQYFGAGTRLSVL.

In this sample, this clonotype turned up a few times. CDR3 coding DNA: TGTGCCAGCAGAAAGAGCTCTGGGGCCAACGTCCTGACTTTC. This encodes CASRKSSGANVLTF. The chain combines TRBV2 with TRBJ2-6; D call uncertain. Per germline, CDR1 SNHLY and CDR2 FYNNEI. V lost 6 bases and J lost 0, with 6 bases in between. This CDR3 has 14 residues. The complete variable domain, with remaining parts taken from reference TRBV2 and TRBJ2-6, reads EPEVTQTPSHQVTQMGQEVILRCVPISNHLYFYWYRQILGQKVEFLVSFYNNEISEKSEIFDDQFSVERPDGSNFTLKIRSTKLEDSAMYFCASRKSSGANVLTFGAGSRLTVL.

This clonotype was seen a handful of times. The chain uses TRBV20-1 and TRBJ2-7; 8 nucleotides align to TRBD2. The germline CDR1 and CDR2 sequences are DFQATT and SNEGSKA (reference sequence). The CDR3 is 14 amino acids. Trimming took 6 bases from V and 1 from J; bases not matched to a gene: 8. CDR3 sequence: CSARGGRNSYEQYF. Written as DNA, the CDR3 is TGCAGTGCCCGGGGGGGAAGGAATTCCTACGAGCAGTACTTC.

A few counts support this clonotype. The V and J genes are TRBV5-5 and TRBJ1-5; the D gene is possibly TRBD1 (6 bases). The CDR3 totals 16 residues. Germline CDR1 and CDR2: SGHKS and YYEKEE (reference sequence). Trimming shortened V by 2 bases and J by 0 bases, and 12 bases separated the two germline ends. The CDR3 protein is CASSLSGALSNQPQHF. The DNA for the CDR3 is TGTGCCAGCAGCTTATCAGGGGCCCTTAGCAATCAGCCCCAGCATTTT. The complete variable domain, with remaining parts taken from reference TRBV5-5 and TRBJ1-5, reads DAGVTQSPTHLIKTRGQQVTLRCSPISGHKSVSWYQQVLGQGPQFIFQYYEKEERGRGNFPDRFSARQFPNYSSELNVNALLLGDSALYLCASSLSGALSNQPQHFGDGTRLSIL.

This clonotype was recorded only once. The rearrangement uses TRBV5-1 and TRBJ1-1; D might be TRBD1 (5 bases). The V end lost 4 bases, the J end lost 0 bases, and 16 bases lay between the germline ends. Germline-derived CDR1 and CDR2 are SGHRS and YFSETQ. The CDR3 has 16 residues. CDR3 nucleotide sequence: TGCGCCAGCAGCCCTGGGAGAGGGGCGATGAACACTGAAGCTTTCTTT. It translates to CASSPGRGAMNTEAFF.

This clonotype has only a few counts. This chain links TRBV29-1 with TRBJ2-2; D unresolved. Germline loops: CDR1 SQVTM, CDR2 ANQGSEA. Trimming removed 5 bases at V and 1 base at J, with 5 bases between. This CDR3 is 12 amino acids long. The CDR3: CSVYGNTGELFF. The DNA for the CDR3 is TGCAGCGTTTACGGGAACACCGGGGAGCTGTTTTTT.

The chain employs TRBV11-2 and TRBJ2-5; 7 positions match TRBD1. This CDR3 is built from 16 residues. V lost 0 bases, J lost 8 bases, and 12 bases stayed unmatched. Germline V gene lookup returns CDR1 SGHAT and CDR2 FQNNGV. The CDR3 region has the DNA TGTGCCAGCAGCTTAGATCCGGGGACAGCCCGGGGAACCCAGTACTTC. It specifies CASSLDPGTARGTQYF.

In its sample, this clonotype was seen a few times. Here the CDR3 DNA reads TGCAGTGCTAGAGGGGCCTTGAACACTGAAGCTTTCTTT. It specifies CSARGALNTEAFF. The chain links TRBV20-1 to TRBJ1-1; D is undetermined. Per germline, CDR1 DFQATT and CDR2 SNEGSKA (reference sequence). This CDR3 region has 13 residues. V lost 1 base and J 0 bases, leaving 6 bases between the germline ends.

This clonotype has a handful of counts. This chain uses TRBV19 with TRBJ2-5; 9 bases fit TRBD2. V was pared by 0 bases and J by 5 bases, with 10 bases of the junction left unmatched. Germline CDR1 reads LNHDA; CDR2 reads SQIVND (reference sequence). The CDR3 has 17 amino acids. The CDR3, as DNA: TGTGCCAGTAGTATAGATCACGGGCGGGGGGGCCAGGAGACCCAGTACTTC. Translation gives CASSIDHGRGGQETQYF. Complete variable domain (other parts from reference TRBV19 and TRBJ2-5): DGGITQSPKYLFRKEGQNVTLSCEQNLNHDAMYWYRQDPGQGLRLIYYSQIVNDFQKGDIAEGYSVSREKKESFPLTVTSAQKNPTAFYLCASSIDHGRGGQETQYFGPGTRLLVL.

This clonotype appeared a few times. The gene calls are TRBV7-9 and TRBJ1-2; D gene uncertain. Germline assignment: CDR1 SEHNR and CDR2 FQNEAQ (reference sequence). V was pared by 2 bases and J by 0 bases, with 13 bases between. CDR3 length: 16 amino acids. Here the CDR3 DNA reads TGTGCCAGCAGCTTACGGGCAGACCCTACTAACTATGGCTACACCTTC. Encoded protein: CASSLRADPTNYGYTF.

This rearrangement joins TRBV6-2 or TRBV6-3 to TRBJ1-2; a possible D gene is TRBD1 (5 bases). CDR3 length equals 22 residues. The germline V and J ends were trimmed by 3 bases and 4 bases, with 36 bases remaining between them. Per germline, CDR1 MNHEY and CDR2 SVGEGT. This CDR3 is CASSYFRDPYSTGFDWLYGYTF. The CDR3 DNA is TGTGCCAGCAGTTATTTCCGGGACCCTTATTCTACCGGCTTTGATTGGCTCTATGGCTACACCTTC.